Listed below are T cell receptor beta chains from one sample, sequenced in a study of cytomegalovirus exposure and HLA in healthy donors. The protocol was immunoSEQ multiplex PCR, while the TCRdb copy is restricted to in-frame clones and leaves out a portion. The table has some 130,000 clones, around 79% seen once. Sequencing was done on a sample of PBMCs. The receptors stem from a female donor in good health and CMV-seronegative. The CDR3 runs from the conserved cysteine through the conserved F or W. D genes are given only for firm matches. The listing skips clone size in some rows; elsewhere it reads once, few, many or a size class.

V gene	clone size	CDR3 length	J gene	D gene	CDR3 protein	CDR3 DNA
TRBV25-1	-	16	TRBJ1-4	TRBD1	CASSDPYRGIQEKLFF	TGTGCCAGCAGTGACCCATACAGGGGCATTCAAGAAAAACTGTTTTTT
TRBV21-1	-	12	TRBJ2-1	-	CASSTTRVEQFF	TGTGCCAGCAGCACGACCCGGGTTGAGCAGTTCTTC
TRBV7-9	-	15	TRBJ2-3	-	CASSPPGSSTDTQYF	TGTGCCAGCAGTCCTCCGGGGAGTAGCACAGATACGCAGTATTTT
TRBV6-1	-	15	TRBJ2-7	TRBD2	CASSTGRGSGYEQYF	TGTGCCAGCAGTACGGGGCGGGGGTCGGGCTACGAGCAGTACTTC
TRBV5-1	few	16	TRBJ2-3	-	CASSLGLATSTDTQYF	TGCGCCAGCAGCTTGGGGTTAGCGACTAGCACAGATACGCAGTATTTT
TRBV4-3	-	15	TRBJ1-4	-	CASSRGQSTNEKLFF	TGCGCCAGCAGCCGAGGACAGTCAACTAATGAAAAACTGTTTTTT
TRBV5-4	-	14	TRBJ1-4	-	CASSSEGGSEKLFF	TGTGCCAGCAGCTCAGAAGGGGGTTCTGAAAAACTGTTTTTT
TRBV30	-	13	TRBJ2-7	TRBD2	CAWGVREGREQYF	TGTGCCTGGGGGGTCCGGGAGGGCCGCGAGCAGTACTTC
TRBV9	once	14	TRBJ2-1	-	CASSALLDSDEQFF	TGTGCCAGCAGCGCCTTACTAGACTCGGATGAGCAGTTCTTC
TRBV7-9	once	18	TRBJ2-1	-	CASSLKGARGGYNDRQFF	TGTGCCAGCAGCTTAAAGGGCGCCCGAGGGGGATACAATGATAGGCAGTTCTTC
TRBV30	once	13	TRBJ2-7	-	CAWSRRGPYEQYF	TGTGCCTGGAGTCGCAGGGGCCCCTACGAGCAGTACTTC
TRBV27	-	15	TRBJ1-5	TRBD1	CASSSKRDRAQPQHF	TGTGCCAGCAGTTCGAAGCGGGACAGGGCTCAGCCCCAGCATTTT
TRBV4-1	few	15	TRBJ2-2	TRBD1	CASSRTGGSTGELFF	TGCGCCAGCAGCCGTACAGGGGGATCTACCGGGGAGCTGTTTTTT
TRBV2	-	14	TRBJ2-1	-	CASPGIRADNEQFF	TGTGCCAGCCCGGGAATTAGAGCTGACAATGAGCAGTTCTTC
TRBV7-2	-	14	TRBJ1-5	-	CASSLSNSNQPQHF	TGTGCCAGCAGCTTATCCAATAGCAATCAGCCCCAGCATTTT
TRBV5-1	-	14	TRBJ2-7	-	CASSLRDKSREQYF	TGCGCCAGCAGCTTGCGGGACAAAAGTAGGGAGCAGTACTTC
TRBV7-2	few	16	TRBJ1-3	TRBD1	CASSPTGGASGNTIYF	TGTGCCAGCAGCCCGACAGGGGGCGCATCTGGAAACACCATATATTTT
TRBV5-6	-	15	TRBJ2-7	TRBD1	CASSLVPGTAYEQYF	TGTGCCAGCAGCTTGGTACCGGGGACAGCCTACGAGCAGTACTTC
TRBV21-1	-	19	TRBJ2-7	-	CASSKGGWGPRDGVQKQYF	TGTGCCAGCAGCAAAGGTGGATGGGGGCCTAGAGATGGAGTACAGAAGCAGTACTTC
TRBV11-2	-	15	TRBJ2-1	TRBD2	CASSFRTSGYNEQFF	TGTGCCAGCAGCTTTAGGACTAGCGGTTACAATGAGCAGTTCTTC
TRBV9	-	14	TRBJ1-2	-	CASSVEGSHSGYTF	TGTGCCAGCAGCGTCGAGGGAAGCCATAGTGGCTACACCTTC
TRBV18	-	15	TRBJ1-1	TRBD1	CASPPTGTGETEAFF	TGTGCCAGTCCTCCCACCGGGACAGGGGAGACTGAAGCTTTCTTT
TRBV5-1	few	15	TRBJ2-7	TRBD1	CASSLGQGRIYEQYF	TGCGCCAGCAGCTTGGGACAGGGGCGGATTTACGAGCAGTACTTC
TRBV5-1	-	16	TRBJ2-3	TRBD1	CASNSPPGQAEDTQYF	TGCGCCAGCAACTCCCCCCCCGGACAGGCGGAAGATACGCAGTATTTT
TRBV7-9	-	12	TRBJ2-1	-	CASSLVVIEQFF	TGTGCCAGCAGCTTAGTTGTAATTGAGCAGTTCTTC
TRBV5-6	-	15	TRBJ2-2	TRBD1	CASSPYTGAAGELFF	TGTGCCAGCAGCCCCTACACAGGGGCGGCCGGGGAGCTGTTTTTT
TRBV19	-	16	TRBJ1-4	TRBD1	CASSPTWGTGSEKLFF	TGTGCCAGTAGTCCCACCTGGGGGACAGGTTCCGAAAAACTGTTTTTT
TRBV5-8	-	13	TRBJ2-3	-	CASSWTPRSTQYF	TGTGCCAGCAGCTGGACTCCCCGAAGTACGCAGTATTTT
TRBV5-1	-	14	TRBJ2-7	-	CASSLLGGTYEQYF	TGCGCCAGCAGCTTGTTGGGAGGCACCTACGAGCAGTACTTC
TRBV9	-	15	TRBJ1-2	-	CASSLRTSGNYGYTF	TGTGCCAGCAGCCTCAGGACTTCGGGGAACTATGGCTACACCTTC
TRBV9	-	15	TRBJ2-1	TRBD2	CASSVALAGFNEQFF	TGTGCCAGCAGCGTAGCACTAGCGGGATTCAATGAGCAGTTCTTC
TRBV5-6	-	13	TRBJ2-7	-	CASSLGVSYEQYF	TGTGCCAGCAGCTTGGGAGTCTCCTACGAGCAGTACTTC
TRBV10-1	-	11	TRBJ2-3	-	CASHSTDTQYF	TGCGCCAGCCATAGCACAGATACGCAGTATTTT
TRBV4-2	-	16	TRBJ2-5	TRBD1	CASSQGGQGGAETQYF	TGTGCCAGCAGCCAAGGGGGACAGGGGGGAGCAGAGACCCAGTACTTC
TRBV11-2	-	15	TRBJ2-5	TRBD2	CASSPLSGTQETQYF	TGTGCCAGCAGCCCCCTTAGCGGGACACAAGAGACCCAGTACTTC
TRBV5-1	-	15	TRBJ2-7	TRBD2	CASSLGTIALYEQYF	TGCGCCAGCAGCTTAGGGACTATAGCGTTATACGAGCAGTACTTC
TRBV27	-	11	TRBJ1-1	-	CASMEGPEAFF	TGTGCCAGCATGGAGGGACCTGAAGCTTTCTTT
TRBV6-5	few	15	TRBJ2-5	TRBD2	CASSYSDGGGETQYF	TGTGCCAGCAGTTACTCTGACGGCGGGGGGGAGACCCAGTACTTC
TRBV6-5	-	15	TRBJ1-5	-	CASSPSGALNQPQHF	TGTGCCAGCAGTCCCTCAGGGGCTCTAAATCAGCCCCAGCATTTT
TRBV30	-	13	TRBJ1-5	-	CAWSVLPGQPQHF	TGTGCCTGGAGTGTACTCCCAGGTCAGCCCCAGCATTTT
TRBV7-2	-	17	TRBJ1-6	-	CASSLVGGAENNSPLHF	TGTGCCAGCAGCTTAGTAGGCGGGGCCGAGAATAATTCACCCCTCCACTTT
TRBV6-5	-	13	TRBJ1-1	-	CASSRGSNTEAFF	TGTGCCAGCAGCCGCGGGTCGAACACTGAAGCTTTCTTT
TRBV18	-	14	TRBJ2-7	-	CASSPGGLPYEQYF	TGTGCCAGCTCACCAGGAGGGCTCCCCTACGAGCAGTACTTC
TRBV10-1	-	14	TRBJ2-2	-	CASPGSTNTGELFF	TGCGCCAGCCCCGGTTCCACGAACACCGGGGAGCTGTTTTTT
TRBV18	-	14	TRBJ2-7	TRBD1	CASSPGTGAYEQYF	TGTGCCAGCTCACCAGGGACAGGGGCCTACGAGCAGTACTTC
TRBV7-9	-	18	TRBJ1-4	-	CASRSWGPHFSMKGKLFF	TGTGCCAGCAGATCCTGGGGCCCGCACTTTTCGATGAAGGGAAAACTATTTTTT
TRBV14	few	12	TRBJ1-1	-	CASSEVNTEAFF	TGTGCCAGCAGCGAGGTGAACACTGAAGCTTTCTTT
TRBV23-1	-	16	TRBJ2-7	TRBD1	CASSQKYPGQGHEQYF	TGCGCCAGCAGTCAAAAGTATCCGGGACAGGGCCACGAGCAGTACTTC
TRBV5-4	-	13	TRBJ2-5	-	CASSFPGDETQYF	TGTGCCAGCAGCTTTCCAGGGGACGAGACCCAGTACTTC
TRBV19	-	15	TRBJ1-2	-	CASSLPTPTVYGYTF	TGTGCCAGTAGCTTACCTACCCCCACAGTCTATGGCTACACCTTC
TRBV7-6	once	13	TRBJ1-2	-	CASSLETGYGYTF	TGTGCCAGCAGCTTAGAGACAGGCTATGGCTACACCTTC
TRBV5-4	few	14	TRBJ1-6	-	CASSSPQKNSPLHF	TGTGCCAGCAGCTCCCCCCAGAAGAATTCACCCCTCCACTTT
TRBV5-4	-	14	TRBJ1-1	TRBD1	CASSLRDSYTEAFF	TGTGCCAGCAGCCTCCGGGACAGTTACACTGAAGCTTTCTTT
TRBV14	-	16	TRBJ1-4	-	CASSQEGYRTNEKLFF	TGTGCCAGCAGCCAAGAAGGGTACAGGACAAATGAAAAACTGTTTTTT